One sample yielded the 23 T cell receptor beta chains listed below, sequenced in a study of T-cell reconstitution after alpha-beta-depleted transplantation in children. The authors prepared the TCRbeta library with unique molecular identifiers. From the PCR reads, TCRdb called clonotypes with MiXCR, one entry per CDR3 protein. The repertoire holds about 230,000 distinct CDR3 sequences, with 12% as singletons. The sample was PBMCs from the stem cell graft donor, taken from the stem cell graft. The receptors here all came from a human donor who donated a stem cell graft to a child with acute lymphoblastic leukemia.

This clonotype was counted ten times or more. This chain uses TRBV12-3 or TRBV12-4 with TRBJ2-1; perhaps D is TRBD1 or TRBD2 (7 bases each). V lost 5 bases and J lost 8, with 13 bases in between. The CDR3 has 13 amino acids. In DNA, the CDR3 is TGTGCCAGCAGTCCCAGGGGGAGGGATGAGCAGTTCTTC. Translated, it gives CASSPRGRDEQFF.

There are many counts of this clonotype. The chain couples TRBV9 to TRBJ2-1; 10 positions match TRBD1. Germline lookup yields CDR1 SGDLS and CDR2 YYNGEE. Losses at the gene ends were 4 bases for V and 5 bases for J; bases not matched to a gene: 12. The CDR3 consists of 17 residues. In DNA, the CDR3 is TGTGCCAGCAGCACACCCACCGGGACAGGGGAAAACAATGAGCAGTTCTTC. Its protein product is CASSTPTGTGENNEQFF.

The sample holds many counts of this clonotype. V gene TRBV9 combines with J gene TRBJ1-2, with TRBD1 as a possible D gene (5 bases). Trimming stripped 6 bases from V and 1 base from J, with 13 bases between. Germline V gene lookup returns CDR1 SGDLS and CDR2 YYNGEE. This CDR3 comprises 14 residues. The CDR3 DNA follows: TGTGCCAGCACTGTGGGAGGGGATAACTATGGCTACACCTTC. It yields the protein CASTVGGDNYGYTF. Variable domain in full (rest from reference TRBV9 and TRBJ1-2): DSGVTQTPKHLITATGQRVTLRCSPRSGDLSVYWYQQSLDQGLQFLIQYYNGEERAKGNILERFSAQQFPDLHSELNLSSLELGDSALYFCASTVGGDNYGYTFGSGTRLTVV.

This clonotype was counted many times. The chain employs TRBV5-5 and TRBJ2-7; D possibly corresponds to TRBD1 (5 bases). The CDR3 totals 13 residues. V lost 1 base, J lost 3 bases, and 8 bases lay in between. Looked up from germline, CDR1 is SGHKS and CDR2 is YYEKEE (reference sequence). Here the CDR3 reads CASSLYQGYEQYF. Here the CDR3 DNA reads TGTGCCAGCAGCTTGTACCAGGGCTACGAGCAGTACTTC.

The chain has TRBV18 and TRBJ1-5, with 9 nucleotides matching TRBD1. The J segment lost 6 bases and the V segment lost 6 bases, leaving 18 bases of the junction unmatched. CDR3 size: 18 residues. Per the germline V gene, CDR1 is KGHSH and CDR2 is LQKENI. CDR3 DNA sequence: TGTGCCAGCTCCCTATTCGGTCCCCGTCAGGGACAGGGTCAGCCCCAGCATTTT. Protein product: CASSLFGPRQGQGQPQHF.

This clonotype appeared many times. The chain is built from TRBV19 and TRBJ2-1; 9 nucleotides match TRBD2. The CDR3 is 15 amino acids. V gave up 6 bases and J gave up 4 bases; unmatched junction bases: 7. CDR1 LNHDA and CDR2 SQIVND come from the germline V gene (reference sequence). The CDR3 loop reads CASRLASGAYNEQFF. CDR3 nucleotide sequence: TGTGCCAGTAGGTTGGCTAGCGGGGCATACAATGAGCAGTTCTTC.

This clonotype has only a few counts. The gene calls are TRBV7-2 and TRBJ1-5, with D perhaps TRBD1 (5 bases). The V end lost 5 bases, the J end lost 9 bases, and 14 bases lay between the germline ends. CDR3 length: 13 residues. CDR1 SGHTA and CDR2 FQGNSA come from the germline V gene. CDR3 sequence: CASSPRTGGPQHF. The CDR3 DNA reads as TGTGCCAGCAGCCCGAGGACTGGGGGGCCCCAGCATTTT.

This chain uses TRBV30 with TRBJ2-5, with 8 bases lining up with TRBD2. V was clipped by 0 bases and J by 5 bases; unmatched bases: 5. Per the germline V gene, CDR1 is GTSNPN and CDR2 is SVGIG (reference sequence). CDR3 length: 14 amino acids. The CDR3 here is CAWSVLRGGETQYF. The DNA for the CDR3 is TGTGCCTGGAGTGTATTGCGCGGGGGGGAGACCCAGTACTTC.

This clonotype showed up many times. The V and J genes are TRBV10-3 and TRBJ2-7, with TRBD1 identical over 7 bases. The CDR3 is made up of 12 amino acids. CDR1 and CDR2 from the germline V gene are ENHRY and SYGVKD. V shed 2 bases and J 6 bases; nucleotides not matched to a gene: 1. CDR3 residues: CAISEDRAEQYF. The DNA of the CDR3 is TGTGCCATCAGTGAGGACAGGGCCGAGCAGTACTTC.

In its sample, this clonotype was seen many times. The junction departs from germline at one end; a sequencing error may be responsible. V gene TRBV20-1 combines with J gene TRBJ1-2, with a tentative D call TRBD1 (6 bases). The CDR3 is 14 amino acids. Per germline, CDR1 DFQATT and CDR2 SNEGSKA (reference sequence). The DNA for the CDR3 is TGCAGTGCTAGAGATTTCGGATCGGGGGGCGCAGACAACTTC. This encodes CSARDFGSGGADNF.

This clonotype was detected many times. The J gene is TRBJ1-5, the V gene TRBV5-5, with D perhaps TRBD1 (6 bases). Trimming pared 0 bases from V and 0 bases from J, leaving 16 bases between. CDR1 SGHKS and CDR2 YYEKEE come from the germline V gene (reference sequence). CDR3 length: 18 residues. CDR3 in DNA: TGTGCCAGCAGCTTGGCCGAGGGGGAGCGGGGTAGCAATCAGCCCCAGCATTTT. Residues: CASSLAEGERGSNQPQHF.

The table lists this clonotype with many counts. V usage is TRBV4-3 and J usage is TRBJ2-3, with 9 bases that match TRBD1. Looked up from germline, CDR1 is LGHNA and CDR2 is YSLEER. The trim removed 1 base at V and 5 bases at J, leaving 4 bases unmatched. The CDR3 spans 15 residues. CDR3 coding DNA: TGCGCCAGCAGCCAAGGGGACAGGGCTGGAGATACGCAGTATTTT. It codes for CASSQGDRAGDTQYF.

This chain joins TRBV6-2 or TRBV6-3 and TRBJ2-5, with D possibly being TRBD2 (5 bases). Looked up from germline, CDR1 is MNHEY and CDR2 is SVGEGT. There are 15 residues in the CDR3. Between the trimmed V and J ends, which lost 7 bases and 2 bases, there was a span of 17 bases. CDR3 residues: CASIKREGPQETQYF. DNA for the CDR3: TGTGCCAGCATCAAACGGGAAGGCCCTCAAGAGACCCAGTACTTC.

This clonotype has only a few counts. This chain uses TRBV4-3 with TRBJ2-2; a weak D match, TRBD2 (5 bases). V gave up 0 bases and J gave up 6 bases, with 17 bases separating them. This CDR3 is built from 17 residues. CDR1 LGHNA and CDR2 YSLEER come from the germline V gene. The CDR3 loop is CASSQEPISRGSGELFF. CDR3 DNA: TGCGCCAGCAGCCAAGAACCGATATCCCGGGGATCCGGGGAGCTGTTTTTT.

The chain is built from TRBV20-1 and TRBJ2-7; 7 nucleotides match TRBD1. This CDR3 spans 15 amino acids. The V segment lost 4 bases and the J segment 4 bases; nucleotides outside the gene matches: 13. Germline-derived CDR1 and CDR2 are DFQATT and SNEGSKA (reference sequence). For the CDR3, the DNA is TGCAGTGCTACTGAAATCGGACAGGTCATGTACGAGCAGTACTTC. Its protein is CSATEIGQVMYEQYF.

This clonotype was counted ten times or more. V and J are TRBV6-2 or TRBV6-3 and TRBJ2-3; D remains unclear. CDR3 size: 15 residues. The germline V gene has CDR1 MNHEY and CDR2 SVGEGT. Trimming removed 6 bases at V and 4 bases at J, with 17 bases between. The CDR3 sequence is CASSPTPEPPDTQYF. CDR3 in DNA: TGTGCCAGCAGCCCGACCCCCGAACCGCCAGATACGCAGTATTTT.

The table lists this clonotype with many counts. This rearrangement joins TRBV5-5 to TRBJ2-1, with 10 positions matching TRBD2. This CDR3 contains 16 residues. Germline assignment: CDR1 SGHKS and CDR2 YYEKEE (reference sequence). V dropped 4 bases and J dropped 5; count of bases not matched to a gene: 9. This CDR3 is CASSPRAGGAHNEQFF. Here the CDR3 DNA reads TGTGCCAGCAGCCCGAGAGCGGGAGGGGCCCACAATGAGCAGTTCTTC. Looking up the rest from reference TRBV5-5 and TRBJ2-1 gives the full variable domain: DAGVTQSPTHLIKTRGQQVTLRCSPISGHKSVSWYQQVLGQGPQFIFQYYEKEERGRGNFPDRFSARQFPNYSSELNVNALLLGDSALYLCASSPRAGGAHNEQFFGPGTRLTVL.

This clonotype came up many times. V usage is TRBV7-2 and J usage is TRBJ1-6, with TRBD1 matching 8 bases. Germline V gene sequence: CDR1 SGHTA, CDR2 FQGNSA. The CDR3 is made up of 13 amino acids. V was pared by 6 bases and J by 9 bases, with 4 bases of the junction left unmatched. The CDR3 DNA sequence: TGTGCCAGCAGTGGACAGGGCGGTTCACCCCTCCACTTT. Protein: CASSGQGGSPLHF.

The chain employs TRBV5-4 and TRBJ2-7, with 14 bases aligning to TRBD2. The CDR3 runs 16 residues. V shed 3 bases and J 4 bases; nucleotides not matched to a gene: 6. In germline, CDR1 is SGHNT, CDR2 YYREEE (reference sequence). CDR3 loop: CASSSGTSGSLYEQYF. In nucleotides, the CDR3 is TGTGCCAGCAGCTCCGGGACTAGCGGGAGCTTGTACGAGCAGTACTTC.

This clonotype appeared many times. The chain couples TRBV7-2 to TRBJ1-6; D uncertain. V was clipped by 6 bases and J by 4 bases, with 10 bases between them. The CDR3 consists of 14 residues. CDR1 and CDR2 (germline): SGHTA, FQGNSA. The CDR3 protein is CASRPDGYNSPLHF. The CDR3 DNA sequence: TGTGCCAGCAGGCCGGACGGGTATAATTCACCCCTCCACTTT.

This clonotype was counted many times. The V call is TRBV20-1, the J call TRBJ2-3; D is perhaps TRBD1 (8 bases). With 5 bases removed from V and 4 bases from J, the gap between germline ends came to 19 bases. The CDR3 consists of 15 residues. CDR1 DFQATT and CDR2 SNEGSKA come from the germline V gene (reference sequence). The CDR3 coding sequence is TGCAGTGCTTCAGACAGGGGAGGGTTCGCAGATACGCAGTATTTT. It is translated as CSASDRGGFADTQYF.

Ten or more counts support this clonotype. This rearrangement joins TRBV30 to TRBJ1-1, with D maybe TRBD1 (5 bases). The germline CDR1 and CDR2 sequences are GTSNPN and SVGIG (reference sequence). The CDR3 sequence is 15 residues long. V was shortened by 3 bases and J by 1 base, with 15 bases between the two germline ends. CDR3 amino acids: CAWRVEGQGNTEAFF. The CDR3 DNA reads as TGTGCCTGGAGGGTTGAGGGGCAGGGGAACACTGAAGCTTTCTTT. Based on the CDR3 plus reference TRBV30 and TRBJ1-1, the full variable domain is SQTIHQWPATLVQPVGSPLSLECTVEGTSNPNLYWYRQAAGRGLQLLFYSVGIGQISSEVPQNLSASRPQDRQFILSSKKLLLSDSGFYLCAWRVEGQGNTEAFFGQGTRLTVV.

This clonotype showed up many times. The chain has TRBV7-2 and TRBJ1-6, with 7 bases matching TRBD1. V lost 5 bases to trimming and J lost 7 bases; unmatched junction nucleotides: 5. The CDR3 sequence is 14 residues long. Germline CDR1 reads SGHTA; CDR2 reads FQGNSA. CDR3 sequence: CASSPQGYNSPLHF. The DNA of the CDR3 is TGTGCCAGCAGCCCACAGGGGTACAATTCACCCCTCCACTTT.